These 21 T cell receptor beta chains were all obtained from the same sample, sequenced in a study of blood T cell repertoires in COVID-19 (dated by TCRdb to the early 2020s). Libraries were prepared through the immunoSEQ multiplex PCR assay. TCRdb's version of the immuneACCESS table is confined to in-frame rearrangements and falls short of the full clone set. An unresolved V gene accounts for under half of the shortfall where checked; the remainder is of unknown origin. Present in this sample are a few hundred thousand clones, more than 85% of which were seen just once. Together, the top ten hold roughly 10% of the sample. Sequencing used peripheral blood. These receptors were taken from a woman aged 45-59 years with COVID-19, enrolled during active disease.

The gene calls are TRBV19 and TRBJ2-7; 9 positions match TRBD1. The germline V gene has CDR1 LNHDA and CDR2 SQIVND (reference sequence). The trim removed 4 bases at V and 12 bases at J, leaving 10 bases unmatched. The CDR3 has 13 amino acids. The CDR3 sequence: CASSRTGVADLYV. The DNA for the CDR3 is TGTGCCAGTAGTAGGACAGGGGTCGCCGATCTGTACGTC.

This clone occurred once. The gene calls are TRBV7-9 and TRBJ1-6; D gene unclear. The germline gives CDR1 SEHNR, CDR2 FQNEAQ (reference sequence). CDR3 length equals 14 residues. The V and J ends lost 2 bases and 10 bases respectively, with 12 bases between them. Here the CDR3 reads CASSLISEASPLHF. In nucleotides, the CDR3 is TGTGCCAGCAGCTTAATAAGCGAGGCGTCACCCCTCCACTTT.

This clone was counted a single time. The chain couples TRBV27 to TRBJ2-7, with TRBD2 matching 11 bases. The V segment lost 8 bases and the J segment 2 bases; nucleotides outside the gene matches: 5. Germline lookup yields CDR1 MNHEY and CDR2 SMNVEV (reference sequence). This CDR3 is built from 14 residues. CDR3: CASQTSGGPYEQYF. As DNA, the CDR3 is TGTGCCAGCCAAACTAGCGGGGGCCCCTACGAGCAGTACTTC.

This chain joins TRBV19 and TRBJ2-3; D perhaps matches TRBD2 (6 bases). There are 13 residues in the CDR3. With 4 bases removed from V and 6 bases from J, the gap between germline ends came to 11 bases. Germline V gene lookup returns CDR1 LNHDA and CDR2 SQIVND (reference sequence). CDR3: CASSNSGPDTQYF. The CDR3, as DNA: TGTGCCAGTAGTAATAGCGGCCCGGATACGCAGTATTTT. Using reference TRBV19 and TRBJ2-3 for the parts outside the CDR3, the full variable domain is DGGITQSPKYLFRKEGQNVTLSCEQNLNHDAMYWYRQDPGQGLRLIYYSQIVNDFQKGDIAEGYSVSREKKESFPLTVTSAQKNPTAFYLCASSNSGPDTQYFGPGTRLTVL.

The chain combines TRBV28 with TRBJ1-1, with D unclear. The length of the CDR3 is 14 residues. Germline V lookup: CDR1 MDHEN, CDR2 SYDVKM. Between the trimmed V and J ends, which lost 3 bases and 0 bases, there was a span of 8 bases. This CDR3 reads CASSFMALNTEAFF. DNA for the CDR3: TGTGCCAGCAGTTTTATGGCCCTGAACACTGAAGCTTTCTTT.

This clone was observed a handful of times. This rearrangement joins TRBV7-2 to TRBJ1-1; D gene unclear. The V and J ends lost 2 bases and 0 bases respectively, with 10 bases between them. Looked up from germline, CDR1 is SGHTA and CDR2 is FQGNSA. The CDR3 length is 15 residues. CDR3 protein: CASSLSPGMNTEAFF. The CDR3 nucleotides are TGTGCCAGCAGCTTATCTCCGGGGATGAACACTGAAGCTTTCTTT.

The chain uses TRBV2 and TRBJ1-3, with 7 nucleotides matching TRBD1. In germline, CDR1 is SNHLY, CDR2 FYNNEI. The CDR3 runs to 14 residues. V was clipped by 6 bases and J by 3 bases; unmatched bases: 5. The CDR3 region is CASSLTGNGNTIYF. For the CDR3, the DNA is TGTGCCAGCAGCTTGACAGGGAATGGAAACACCATATATTTT.

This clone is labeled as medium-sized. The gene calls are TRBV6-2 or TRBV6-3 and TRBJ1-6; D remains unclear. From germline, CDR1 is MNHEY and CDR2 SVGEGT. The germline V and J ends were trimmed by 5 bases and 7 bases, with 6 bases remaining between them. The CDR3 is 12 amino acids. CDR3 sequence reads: CASSHKNSPLHF. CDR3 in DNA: TGTGCCAGCAGTCACAAAAATTCACCCCTCCACTTT.

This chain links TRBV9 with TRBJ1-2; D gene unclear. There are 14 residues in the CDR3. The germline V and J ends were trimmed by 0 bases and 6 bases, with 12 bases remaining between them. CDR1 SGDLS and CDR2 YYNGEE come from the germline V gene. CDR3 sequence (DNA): TGTGCCAGCAGCGTAGGGGCCAGCCTCAATGGCTACACCTTC. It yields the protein CASSVGASLNGYTF.

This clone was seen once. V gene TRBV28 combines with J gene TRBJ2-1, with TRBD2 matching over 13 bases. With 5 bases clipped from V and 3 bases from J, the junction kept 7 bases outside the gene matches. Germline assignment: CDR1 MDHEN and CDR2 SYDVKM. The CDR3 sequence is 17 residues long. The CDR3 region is CASSLRTSGGIYNEQFF. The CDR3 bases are TGTGCCAGCAGTCTACGGACTAGCGGGGGTATCTACAATGAGCAGTTCTTC.

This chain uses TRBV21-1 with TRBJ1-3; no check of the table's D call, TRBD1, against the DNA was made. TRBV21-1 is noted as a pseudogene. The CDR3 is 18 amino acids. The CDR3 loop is CASSGRGSGGYAGNTIYF. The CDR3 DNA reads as TGTGCCAGCAGCGGTAGAGGATCAGGGGGCTATGCTGGAAACACCATATATTTT.

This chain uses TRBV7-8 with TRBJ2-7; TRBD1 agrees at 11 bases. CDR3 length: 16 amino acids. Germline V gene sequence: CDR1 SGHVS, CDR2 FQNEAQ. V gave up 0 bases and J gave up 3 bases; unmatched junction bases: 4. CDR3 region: CASSLAGTGGYYEQYF. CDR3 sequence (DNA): TGTGCCAGCAGCTTAGCCGGGACAGGGGGATACTACGAGCAGTACTTC.

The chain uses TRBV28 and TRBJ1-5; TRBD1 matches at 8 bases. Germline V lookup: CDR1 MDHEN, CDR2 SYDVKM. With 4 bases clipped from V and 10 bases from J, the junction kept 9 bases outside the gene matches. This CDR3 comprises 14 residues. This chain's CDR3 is CASSSVQGGRPQHF. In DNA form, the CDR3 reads TGTGCCAGCAGTTCAGTACAGGGGGGCCGTCCCCAGCATTTT.

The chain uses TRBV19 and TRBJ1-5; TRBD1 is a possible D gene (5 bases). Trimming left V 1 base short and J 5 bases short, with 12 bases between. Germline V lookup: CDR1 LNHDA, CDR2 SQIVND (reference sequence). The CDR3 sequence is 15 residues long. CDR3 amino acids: CASSIVTGGYQPQHF. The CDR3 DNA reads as TGTGCCAGTAGTATAGTCACAGGTGGGTATCAGCCCCAGCATTTT.

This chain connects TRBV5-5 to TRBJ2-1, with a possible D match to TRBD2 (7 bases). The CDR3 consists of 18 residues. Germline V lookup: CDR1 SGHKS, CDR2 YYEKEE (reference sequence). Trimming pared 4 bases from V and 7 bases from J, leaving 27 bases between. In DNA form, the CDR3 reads TGTGCCAGCAGCCCCTTTCCGTTTTCGGGGGGCAGTGCGAATGAGCAGTTCTTC. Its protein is CASSPFPFSGGSANEQFF. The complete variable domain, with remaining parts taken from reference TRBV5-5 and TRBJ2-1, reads DAGVTQSPTHLIKTRGQQVTLRCSPISGHKSVSWYQQVLGQGPQFIFQYYEKEERGRGNFPDRFSARQFPNYSSELNVNALLLGDSALYLCASSPFPFSGGSANEQFFGPGTRLTVL.

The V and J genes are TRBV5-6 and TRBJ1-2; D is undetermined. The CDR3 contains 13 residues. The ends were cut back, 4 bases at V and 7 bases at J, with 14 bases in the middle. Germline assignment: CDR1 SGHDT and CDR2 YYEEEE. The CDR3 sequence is CASSLAGPPGYTF. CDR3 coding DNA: TGTGCCAGCAGCCTAGCTGGCCCCCCTGGCTACACCTTC.

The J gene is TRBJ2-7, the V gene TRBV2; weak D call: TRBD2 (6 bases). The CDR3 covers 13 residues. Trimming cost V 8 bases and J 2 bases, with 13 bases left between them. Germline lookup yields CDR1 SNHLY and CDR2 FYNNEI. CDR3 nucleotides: TGTGCCAGCCGGGACTTTACAACCTACGAGCAGTACTTC. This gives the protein CASRDFTTYEQYF. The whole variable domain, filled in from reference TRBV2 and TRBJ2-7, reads EPEVTQTPSHQVTQMGQEVILRCVPISNHLYFYWYRQILGQKVEFLVSFYNNEISEKSEIFDDQFSVERPDGSNFTLKIRSTKLEDSAMYFCASRDFTTYEQYFGPGTRLTVT.

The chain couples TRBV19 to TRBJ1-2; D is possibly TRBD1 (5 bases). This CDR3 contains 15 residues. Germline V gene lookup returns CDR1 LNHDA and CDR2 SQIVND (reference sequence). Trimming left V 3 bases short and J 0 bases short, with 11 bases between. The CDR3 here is CASSIRGSANYGYTF. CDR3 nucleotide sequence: TGTGCCAGTAGTATTCGGGGGAGCGCTAACTATGGCTACACCTTC.

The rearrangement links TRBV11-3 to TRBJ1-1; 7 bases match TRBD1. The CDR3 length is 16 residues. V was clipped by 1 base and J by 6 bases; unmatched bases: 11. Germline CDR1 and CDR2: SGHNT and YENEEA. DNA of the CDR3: TGTGCCAGCAGCTTAGCGAACGCGACAGGGTGGTCTGAAGCTTTCTTT. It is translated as CASSLANATGWSEAFF.

DNA for the CDR3: TGTGCCACCGGGACAGTGGGTCAGCCCCAGCATTTT. Protein sequence: CATGTVGQPQHF. The chain combines TRBV19 with TRBJ1-5, with 7 bases identical to TRBD1. The junction had 6 bases not matched to a gene; V was cut back by 10 bases and J by 6 bases. The CDR3 is 12 amino acids. In germline, CDR1 is LNHDA, CDR2 SQIVND (reference sequence). Supplemented by reference TRBV19 and TRBJ1-5, the full variable domain reads DGGITQSPKYLFRKEGQNVTLSCEQNLNHDAMYWYRQDPGQGLRLIYYSQIVNDFQKGDIAEGYSVSREKKESFPLTVTSAQKNPTAFYLCATGTVGQPQHFGDGTRLSIL.

CDR3 amino acids: CASSSRGELTDTQYF. The CDR3 nucleotides are TGTGCCAGCAGTTCCCGGGGGGAACTCACAGATACGCAGTATTTT. V usage is TRBV6-2 or TRBV6-3 and J usage is TRBJ2-3; 7 bases are a match to TRBD2. The germline CDR1 and CDR2 sequences are MNHEY and SVGEGT. V dropped 4 bases and J dropped 2; count of bases not matched to a gene: 6. CDR3 length equals 15 residues.